This passage covers 20 T cell receptor beta chains from one sample sequenced in a study of blood T cell repertoires in COVID-19. Sequencing used immunoSEQ multiplex PCR; TCRdb keeps in-frame clones, though not all of them. In the table there are about 130,000 clones, around 87% of which are singletons. The material sequenced was peripheral blood. The receptors were gathered from an older woman with acute or convalescent COVID-19.

V gene TRBV7-9 combines with J gene TRBJ2-7; the match to TRBD2 covers 10 bases. The CDR3 is 17 residues long. With 5 bases clipped from V and 7 bases from J, the junction kept 17 bases outside the gene matches. Germline V CDR1 and CDR2: SEHNR, FQNEAQ (reference sequence). CDR3 nucleotide sequence: TGTGCCAGCAGCCCGTGGGCTAGCGGGAGAGGGGCCTGGGAGCAGTACTTC. Protein: CASSPWASGRGAWEQYF. Based on the CDR3 plus reference TRBV7-9 and TRBJ2-7, the full variable domain is DTGVSQNPRHKITKRGQNVTFRCDPISEHNRLYWYRQTLGQGPEFLTYFQNEAQLEKSRLLSDRFSAERPKGSFSTLEIQRTEQGDSAMYLCASSPWASGRGAWEQYFGPGTRLTVT.

The chain joins TRBV30 to TRBJ2-7, with a weak D call TRBD2 (6 bases). The germline V and J ends were trimmed by 4 bases and 4 bases, with 11 bases remaining between them. Germline V gives CDR1 GTSNPN, CDR2 SVGIG (reference sequence). There are 12 residues in the CDR3. The CDR3, as DNA: TGTGCCTGGAATCGGGGGAATTACGAGCAGTACTTC. It is translated as CAWNRGNYEQYF. Drawing the rest from reference TRBV30 and TRBJ2-7, the complete variable domain is SQTIHQWPATLVQPVGSPLSLECTVEGTSNPNLYWYRQAAGRGLQLLFYSVGIGQISSEVPQNLSASRPQDRQFILSSKKLLLSDSGFYLCAWNRGNYEQYFGPGTRLTVT.

The chain uses TRBV18 and TRBJ1-1; the match to TRBD1 covers 10 bases. Germline values: CDR1 KGHSH, CDR2 LQKENI. V was pared by 4 bases and J by 4 bases, with 12 bases of the junction left unmatched. This CDR3 has 17 residues. The DNA for the CDR3 is TGTGCCAGCTCACTGACAGGGGGCGGAGATAGAGGCACTGAAGCTTTCTTT. It codes for CASSLTGGGDRGTEAFF.

The chain joins TRBV6-1 to TRBJ1-5; 8 bases fit TRBD1. After removal of 0 bases from V and 5 bases from J, the junction contained 6 bases not matched to a gene. The CDR3 is made up of 16 amino acids. Per the germline V gene, CDR1 is MNHNS and CDR2 is SASEGT. The CDR3 region is CASSEARAGGYQPQHF. CDR3 coding DNA: TGTGCCAGCAGTGAAGCGCGAGCAGGGGGCTATCAGCCCCAGCATTTT.

The chain joins TRBV19 to TRBJ1-2; the D is unclear. CDR1 and CDR2 from the germline V gene are LNHDA and SQIVND (reference sequence). V lost 8 bases, J lost 3 bases, and 7 bases lay in between. The CDR3 totals 11 residues. CDR3 DNA sequence: TGTGCCAGTTTAGCCGACTATGGCTACACCTTC. It encodes CASLADYGYTF.

The CDR3 loop reads CASSEPIRNTEAFF. The CDR3 region has the DNA TGTGCCAGCAGTGAACCTATACGGAACACTGAAGCTTTCTTT. V and J are TRBV2 and TRBJ1-1; no clear D. This CDR3 region has 14 residues. Trimming pared 2 bases from V and 1 base from J, leaving 8 bases between. Germline loops: CDR1 SNHLY, CDR2 FYNNEI.

This chain joins TRBV23-1 and TRBJ2-7; 8 bases line up with TRBD1. Being an ORF, TRBV23-1 has a function that is uncertain. The CDR3 is made up of 17 amino acids. With 4 bases clipped from V and 6 bases from J, the junction kept 17 bases outside the gene matches. The CDR3 spells CASSPPGTGTPNCEQYF. In DNA form, the CDR3 reads TGCGCCAGCAGTCCCCCCGGGACAGGAACCCCTAATTGCGAGCAGTACTTC.

This sequence joins TRBV6-5 and TRBJ2-5; 7 positions match TRBD1. Germline V gene sequence: CDR1 MNHEY, CDR2 SVGAGI. There are 13 residues in the CDR3. The V and J ends lost 2 bases and 7 bases, in that order; junction bases with no gene match: 4. The CDR3: CASSYPAGGTQYF. The CDR3 DNA sequence: TGTGCCAGCAGTTACCCGGCAGGGGGGACCCAGTACTTC.

V is TRBV7-8 and J is TRBJ2-2; 14 nucleotides align to TRBD2. This CDR3 is built from 18 residues. The V segment lost 1 base and the J segment 7 bases; nucleotides outside the gene matches: 8. Germline CDR1 is SGHVS and CDR2 is FQNEAQ. CDR3 bases: TGTGCCAGCAGCTTAGGGCGGGGACTAGCGGGAGACAACGGGGAGCTGTTTTTT. Translating it yields CASSLGRGLAGDNGELFF.

Only one count was recorded for this clone. At the DNA level, this CDR3 is encoded by other sequences in the same sample as well. CDR3 bases: TGTGCCAGCAGCCAGACAGAGAACACTGAAGCTTTCTTT. Its protein is CASSQTENTEAFF. This sequence joins TRBV3-1 (or the pseudogene TRBV3-2) and TRBJ1-1; D possibly corresponds to TRBD1 (5 bases). CDR1 LGHDT and CDR2 YNNKEL come from the germline V gene (reference sequence). The V gene lost 3 bases and the J gene lost 1 base, with 6 bases spanning the gap. The CDR3 spans 13 residues.

V is TRBV7-3 and J is TRBJ2-1, with 8 bases that match TRBD2. CDR3 size: 16 residues. Germline CDR1 is SGHTA and CDR2 is FQGTGA. V shed 4 bases and J 3 bases; nucleotides not matched to a gene: 8. CDR3 region: CASSSTSGVGYNEQFF. The CDR3 DNA sequence: TGTGCCAGCAGCTCAACTAGCGGAGTGGGCTACAATGAGCAGTTCTTC.

The V gene is TRBV6-1, the J gene TRBJ2-1, with 11 bases identical to TRBD2. Losses at the gene ends were 3 bases for V and 0 bases for J; bases not matched to a gene: 7. This CDR3 is 18 amino acids long. Germline V gene sequence: CDR1 MNHNS, CDR2 SASEGT. The CDR3 DNA follows: TGTGCCAGCAGTGAGGGACTAGCGGATACGTTCTCCTACAATGAGCAGTTCTTC. Translated: CASSEGLADTFSYNEQFF.

The chain is built from TRBV27 and TRBJ2-1; 9 bases are shared with TRBD2. The germline CDR1 and CDR2 sequences are MNHEY and SMNVEV (reference sequence). Germline trimming cut 6 bases from V and 2 bases from J; bases unmatched to any gene: 5. CDR3 length: 15 amino acids. CDR3 coding DNA: TGTGCCAGCAGAACTCCTAGCGGGACCTACAATGAGCAGTTCTTC. Translating it yields CASRTPSGTYNEQFF.

J is TRBJ1-1 and V is TRBV11-3; possible D gene TRBD1, 5 bases. Trimming took off 3 bases at V and 8 bases at J, with 16 bases between the two ends. From germline, CDR1 is SGHNT and CDR2 YENEEA. CDR3 length: 14 amino acids. The CDR3 nucleotides are TGTGCCAGCAGCTTGGCTCCTGGTGGGGCCGAAGCTTTCTTT. Amino acids: CASSLAPGGAEAFF.

The V and J genes are TRBV19 and TRBJ2-1, with 8 bases identical to TRBD1. The CDR3 contains 16 residues. V lost 3 bases, J lost 7 bases, and 11 bases stayed unmatched. Germline CDR1 reads LNHDA; CDR2 reads SQIVND (reference sequence). The CDR3 coding sequence is TGTGCCAGTAGTATGGGGTTCGGGACAGGAACTAATGAGCAGTTCTTC. Its protein is CASSMGFGTGTNEQFF.

The chain links TRBV28 to TRBJ1-1; D might be TRBD1 (6 bases). The V gene lost 11 bases and the J gene lost 3 bases, with 16 bases spanning the gap. CDR1 MDHEN and CDR2 SYDVKM come from the germline V gene. The CDR3 is 13 amino acids. CDR3 sequence (DNA): TGTGCCGGCGGTTACAGGGCCGACACTGAAGCTTTCTTT. Encoded protein: CAGGYRADTEAFF.

This clone showed up just once. This chain connects TRBV6-5 to TRBJ1-5; no clear D. The CDR3 loop spans 15 amino acids. CDR1 is MNHEY and CDR2 is SVGAGI in the germline V gene. The V end lost 7 bases, the J end lost 3 bases, and 16 bases lay between the germline ends. The CDR3 nucleotides are TGTGCCAGCACCCCCACGAGGGCCCCCAATCAGCCCCAGCATTTT. Translated: CASTPTRAPNQPQHF.

The genes are TRBV5-1 and TRBJ2-1; a possible D gene is TRBD2 (5 bases). The CDR3 is 15 amino acids. CDR1 is SGHRS and CDR2 is YFSETQ in the germline V gene. Trimming left V 4 bases short and J 3 bases short, with 14 bases between. CDR3 nucleotides: TGCGCCAGCAGCCGAAGCGGAACCGGCTACAATGAGCAGTTCTTC. Encoded protein: CASSRSGTGYNEQFF.

J is TRBJ2-1 and V is TRBV18, with 15 bases lining up with TRBD2. The CDR3 has 16 residues. Germline V gene sequence: CDR1 KGHSH, CDR2 LQKENI. The trim removed 4 bases at V and 5 bases at J, leaving 3 bases unmatched. CDR3 DNA sequence: TGTGCCAGCTCACAATGGACTAGCGGGAGGGACAATGAGCAGTTCTTC. Translation gives CASSQWTSGRDNEQFF. The full variable domain, its missing parts supplied by reference TRBV18 and TRBJ2-1, is NAGVMQNPRHLVRRRGQEARLRCSPMKGHSHVYWYRQLPEEGLKFMVYLQKENIIDESGMPKERFSAEFPKEGPSILRIQQVVRGDSAAYFCASSQWTSGRDNEQFFGPGTRLTVL.

The V gene is TRBV18, the J gene TRBJ2-5, with 13 positions matching TRBD2. Germline V gives CDR1 KGHSH, CDR2 LQKENI. The CDR3 runs to 15 residues. V lost 3 bases, J lost 5 bases, and 3 bases stayed unmatched. CDR3 residues: CASSPGTSGAETQYF. CDR3 in DNA: TGTGCCAGCTCACCCGGGACTAGCGGGGCGGAGACCCAGTACTTC. Drawing the rest from reference TRBV18 and TRBJ2-5, the complete variable domain is NAGVMQNPRHLVRRRGQEARLRCSPMKGHSHVYWYRQLPEEGLKFMVYLQKENIIDESGMPKERFSAEFPKEGPSILRIQQVVRGDSAAYFCASSPGTSGAETQYFGPGTRLLVL.